This T cell receptor (beta chain) was found in a study of blood T cell repertoires in COVID-19. The wider study: Samples of COVID-19 (acute and convalescent) were obtained from the United States, Italy and Spain. PBMCs, B-cell-depleted T cells, or T cells were the source of the cDNA or gDNA that made up the material.

The table came from immunoSEQ multiplex PCR; TCRdb's copy has only in-frame clones and leaves some out. The sample lists roughly 130,000 clones; around 80% were seen once. The germline V and J ends were trimmed by 2 bases and 7 bases, with 20 bases remaining between them. The germline V gene has CDR1 MNHEY and CDR2 SMNVEV (reference sequence). The CDR3 is made up of 17 amino acids. Sample: peripheral blood. The genes are TRBV27 and TRBJ1-4; D ambiguous. This receptor was identified in a man aged 65 to 85 with acute or convalescent COVID-19. DNA of the CDR3: TGTGCCAGCAGTTTAAGTCGTTTTCGAGCGTCTGGTGAAAAACTGTTTTTT. It encodes CASSLSRFRASGEKLFF.